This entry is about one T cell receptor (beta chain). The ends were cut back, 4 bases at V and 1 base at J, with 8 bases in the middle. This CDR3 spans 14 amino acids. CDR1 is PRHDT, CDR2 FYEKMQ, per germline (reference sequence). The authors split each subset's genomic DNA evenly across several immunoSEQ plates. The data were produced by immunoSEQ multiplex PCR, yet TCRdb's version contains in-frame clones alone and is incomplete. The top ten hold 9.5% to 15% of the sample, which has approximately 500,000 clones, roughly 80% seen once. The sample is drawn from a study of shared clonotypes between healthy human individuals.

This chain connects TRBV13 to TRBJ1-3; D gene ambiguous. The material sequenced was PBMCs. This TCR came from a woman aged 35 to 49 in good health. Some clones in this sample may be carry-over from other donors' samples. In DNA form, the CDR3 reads TGTGCCAGCAGCTCCCAGAGTTCTGGAAACACCATATATTTT. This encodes CASSSQSSGNTIYF.